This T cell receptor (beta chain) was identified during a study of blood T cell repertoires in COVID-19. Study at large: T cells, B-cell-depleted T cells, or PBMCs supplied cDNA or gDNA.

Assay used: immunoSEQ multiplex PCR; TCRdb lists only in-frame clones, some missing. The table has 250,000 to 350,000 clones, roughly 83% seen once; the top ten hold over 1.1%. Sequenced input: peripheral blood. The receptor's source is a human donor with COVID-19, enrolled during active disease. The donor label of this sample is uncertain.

The CDR3 coding sequence is TGTGCCACCGGTTTGGACAGGGGGCTTTCTGAAGCTTTCTTT. Protein: CATGLDRGLSEAFF. The V call is TRBV24-1, the J call TRBJ1-1; 11 nucleotides line up with TRBD1. CDR3 size: 14 residues. Germline CDR1 KGHDR, CDR2 SFDVKD. Trimming cost V 9 bases and J 6 bases; bases outside gene matches: 8.